This T cell receptor beta chain was sequenced for a study of T cells in Graves' hyperthyroidism and ophthalmopathy. This CDR3 has 18 residues. CDR1 and CDR2 (germline): LNHDA, SQIVND (reference sequence). J was trimmed by 1 base and V by 4 bases; bases with no gene match: 7. Researchers took RNA transcripts and amplified the TCR beta CDR3 regions from them. HTBI primers were the set used in a first-round RT-PCR of the TCR CDR3. In TCRdb, the multiplex PCR reads were re-called with MiXCR into one record per CDR3 protein. The sample holds some 570,000 distinct CDR3 sequences, 13% to 15% seen once. This clonotype was observed a few times.

The sample was blood. This TCR came from a woman younger than 35 with Graves' ophthalmopathy. The rearrangement uses TRBV19 and TRBJ2-2; TRBD2 matches 12 bases. The CDR3 region has the DNA TGTGCCAGTAGTACCCCGGGACTAGCGGGTCAGAACACCGGGGAGCTGTTTTTT. Its translation is CASSTPGLAGQNTGELFF.